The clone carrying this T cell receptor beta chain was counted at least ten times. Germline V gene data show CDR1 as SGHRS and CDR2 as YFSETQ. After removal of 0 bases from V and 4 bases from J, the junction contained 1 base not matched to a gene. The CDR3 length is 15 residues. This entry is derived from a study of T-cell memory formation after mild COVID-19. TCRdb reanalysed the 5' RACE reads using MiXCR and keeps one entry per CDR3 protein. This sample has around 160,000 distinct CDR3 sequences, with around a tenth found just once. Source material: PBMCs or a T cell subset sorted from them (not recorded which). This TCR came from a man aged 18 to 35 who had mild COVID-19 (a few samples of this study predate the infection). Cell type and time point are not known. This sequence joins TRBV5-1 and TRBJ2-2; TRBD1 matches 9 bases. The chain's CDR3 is CASSLAQGATGELFF. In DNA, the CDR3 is TGCGCCAGCAGCTTGGCACAGGGGGCCACCGGGGAGCTGTTTTTT.